The present TCR beta chain was sequenced within a study of shared clonotypes between healthy human individuals. Clones were sequenced by immunoSEQ multiplex PCR, and TCRdb holds only the in-frame ones, with some missing. The sample contains millions of clones, approximately 95% of which appear only once. The V end was cut by 6 bases, the J end by 6 bases, with 9 bases between. The length of the CDR3 is 12 residues. CDR1 is MNHNS, CDR2 SASEGT, per germline. The sequence was collected from a man between 18 and 29 years old in good health. Some clones in this sample may be carry-over from other donors' samples. Sequences were obtained from naive CD4+ T cells from PBMCs. Subset defined: CD45RA+ positively selected. J is TRBJ1-3 and V is TRBV6-1, with a possible D match to TRBD1 (5 bases). The CDR3 sequence: CASRGTENTIYF. DNA for the CDR3: TGTGCCAGCAGGGGGACTGAAAACACCATATATTTT.